The 23 T cell receptor beta chains below were found in one sample sequenced in a study of early T cells in non-severe SARS-CoV-2 infection. One entry per CDR3 protein, called by TCRdb with MiXCR from the 5' RACE reads. The table has about 110,000 distinct CDR3 sequences, roughly 12% seen once. The starting material was whole blood, obtained at baseline. These receptors were taken from an adult who was a healthcare worker with PCR-confirmed SARS-CoV-2 infection or an uninfected control (not recorded which).

The rearrangement uses TRBV28 and TRBJ2-1; possibly TRBD2 for D (6 bases). V was clipped by 6 bases and J by 8 bases, with 23 bases between them. CDR3 length: 16 residues. Germline assignment: CDR1 MDHEN and CDR2 SYDVKM. The CDR3, as DNA: TGTGCCAGCAGCCCGTCCACAAGGGCTAGCGCCGATGAGCAGTTCTTC. Its protein product is CASSPSTRASADEQFF.

On this clonotype itself: Given a much more abundant clone one base away, this may be a read error. The J gene is TRBJ2-2, the V gene TRBV13; no definite D call. Germline loops: CDR1 PRHDT, CDR2 FYEKMQ (reference sequence). The CDR3 covers 13 residues. The CDR3 sequence is CTSSSVVAGELFF. CDR3 nucleotides: TGTACCAGCAGCTCAGTTGTAGCTGGGGAGCTGTTTTTT.

This clonotype was picked up a small number of times. This chain links TRBV7-2 with TRBJ2-2; D possibly corresponds to TRBD1 (6 bases). Germline V gives CDR1 SGHTA, CDR2 FQGNSA. The CDR3 contains 15 residues. V lost 6 bases to trimming and J lost 2 bases, with 13 bases between them. CDR3 in DNA: TGTGCCAGCAGTCCGGACAGATACAACACCGGGGAGCTGTTTTTT. Translation: CASSPDRYNTGELFF. Filled out from reference TRBV7-2 and TRBJ2-2, the complete variable domain reads GAGVSQSPSNKVTEKGKDVELRCDPISGHTALYWYRQSLGQGLEFLIYFQGNSAPDKSGLPSDRFSAERTGGSVSTLTIQRTQQEDSAVYLCASSPDRYNTGELFFGEGSRLTVL.

This clonotype has just a few counts. The J gene is TRBJ1-6, the V gene TRBV2, with D unclear. The V end lost 7 bases, the J end lost 8 bases, and 18 bases lay between the germline ends. In germline, CDR1 is SNHLY, CDR2 FYNNEI. This CDR3 region has 15 residues. The CDR3 DNA follows: TGTGCCAGCACAACGGGCTCTGCTGGTCATTCACCCCTCCACTTT. Translating gives CASTTGSAGHSPLHF. The full variable domain, completed using reference TRBV2 and TRBJ1-6, is EPEVTQTPSHQVTQMGQEVILRCVPISNHLYFYWYRQILGQKVEFLVSFYNNEISEKSEIFDDQFSVERPDGSNFTLKIRSTKLEDSAMYFCASTTGSAGHSPLHFGNGTRLTVT.

The CDR3 DNA sequence: TGTGCCACCAGTGGATTCCGAGGGAATTCCGGGGAGCTGTTTTTT. Amino acids: CATSGFRGNSGELFF. This chain links TRBV24-1 with TRBJ2-2, with a tentative D call TRBD2 (5 bases). Trimming removed 5 bases at V and 6 bases at J, with 15 bases between. The CDR3 contains 15 residues. Germline CDR1 reads KGHDR; CDR2 reads SFDVKD.

This clonotype was observed a handful of times. This rearrangement joins TRBV24-1 to TRBJ2-1; 7 bases match TRBD2. CDR1 KGHDR and CDR2 SFDVKD come from the germline V gene. V lost 3 bases, J lost 4 bases, and 2 bases stayed unmatched. The CDR3 contains 14 residues. Here the CDR3 DNA reads TGTGCCACCAGTGATGACGGGGGGTACAATGAGCAGTTCTTC. This gives the protein CATSDDGGYNEQFF.

This clonotype was counted between two and nine times. This chain links TRBV30 with TRBJ2-7; D ambiguous. Germline CDR1 is GTSNPN and CDR2 is SVGIG (reference sequence). The CDR3 length is 11 residues. V was clipped by 5 bases and J by 5 bases, with 10 bases between them. CDR3 sequence (DNA): TGTGCCTGGTCCAGCTATAACGAGCAGTACTTC. Amino acids: CAWSSYNEQYF.

This clonotype appeared a few times. This sequence joins TRBV12-3 or TRBV12-4 and TRBJ1-2, with TRBD1 as a possible D gene (6 bases). Trimming shortened V by 7 bases and J by 4 bases, and 19 bases separated the two germline ends. The CDR3 sequence is 15 residues long. CDR3 sequence (DNA): TGTGCCAGCAAGCGATCGGACAGTCACGTCTATGGCTACACCTTC. Protein product: CASKRSDSHVYGYTF.

The J gene is TRBJ2-2, the V gene TRBV6-5; D is perhaps TRBD1 or TRBD2 (5 bases each). Trimming left V 2 bases short and J 4 bases short, with 14 bases between. The CDR3 contains 16 residues. Germline CDR1 and CDR2: MNHEY and SVGAGI. CDR3 residues: CASSYDLAQGTGELFF. The CDR3 nucleotides read TGTGCCAGCAGTTACGACCTAGCTCAGGGCACCGGGGAGCTGTTTTTT.

This clonotype was observed a handful of times. The chain uses TRBV28 and TRBJ2-7; possibly TRBD1 for D (5 bases). The CDR3 runs to 14 residues. Germline-derived CDR1 and CDR2 are MDHEN and SYDVKM. V dropped 3 bases and J dropped 8 bases, with 17 bases sitting between them. CDR3 coding DNA: TGTGCCAGCAGTTTGCGGCAGGGTCTGGGAAAGCAGTACTTC. It yields the protein CASSLRQGLGKQYF.

This clonotype has a handful of counts. The chain employs TRBV24-1 and TRBJ1-5; D ambiguous. The CDR3 length is 15 residues. Trimming left V 1 base short and J 5 bases short, with 11 bases between. Germline V gene sequence: CDR1 KGHDR, CDR2 SFDVKD. CDR3: CATSDFEHSYQPQHF. The DNA of the CDR3 is TGTGCCACCAGTGATTTTGAGCACAGTTATCAGCCCCAGCATTTT.

The chain couples TRBV6-5 to TRBJ1-2; 7 bases fit TRBD1. The germline CDR1 and CDR2 sequences are MNHEY and SVGAGI. The CDR3 sequence is 13 residues long. The junction had 3 bases not matched to a gene; V was cut back by 2 bases and J by 6 bases. CDR3 coding DNA: TGTGCCAGCAGTTACACAGGGGAAGATGGCTACACCTTC. Translation: CASSYTGEDGYTF.

There are a few counts of this clonotype. This chain joins TRBV11-2 and TRBJ2-2; 7 nucleotides line up with TRBD1. The CDR3 is 14 residues long. The trim removed 7 bases at V and 5 bases at J, leaving 7 bases unmatched. Germline V lookup: CDR1 SGHAT, CDR2 FQNNGV. Here the CDR3 reads CASIDRVGTGELFF. Written as DNA, the CDR3 is TGTGCCAGCATTGACAGGGTCGGGACCGGGGAGCTGTTTTTT.

This clonotype was counted a few times. The J gene is TRBJ2-7, the V gene TRBV6-5; the match to TRBD1 covers 9 bases. V lost 7 bases to trimming and J lost 4 bases; unmatched junction nucleotides: 8. This CDR3 contains 14 residues. Germline loops: CDR1 MNHEY, CDR2 SVGAGI. In DNA form, the CDR3 reads TGTGCCAGCAACAACCCGGGACAGGGTTACGAGCAGTACTTC. Translating it yields CASNNPGQGYEQYF.

This clonotype was seen many times. The CDR3 nucleotides read TGTGCCAGCAGTTATGCGGGGGACCCTTGGGGCTACACCTTC. Translation gives CASSYAGDPWGYTF. This chain links TRBV6-5 with TRBJ1-2; the D gene is possibly TRBD1 (5 bases). CDR3 length equals 14 residues. Germline CDR1 and CDR2: MNHEY and SVGAGI. V shed 3 bases and J shed 8 bases, with 16 bases lying between them.

Concerning this clonotype itself: One junction end does not reproduce the germline sequence, and a read error may be involved. This chain connects TRBV7-2 to TRBJ2-2, with a possible D match to TRBD2 (6 bases). CDR1 is SGHTA, CDR2 FQGNSA, per germline. This CDR3 has 15 amino acids. The CDR3 nucleotides are TGTGCCAGCAGTTTAGTGCTAGCGATGGGCGGGGAGCTGTTTTTT. It yields the protein CASSLVLAMGGELFF.

This clonotype has a count of ten or more. The DNA of the CDR3 is TGCAGTGCTAGTCGGCAGGGATTTGGTAATTCACCCCTCCACTTT. Translating gives CSASRQGFGNSPLHF. V and J are TRBV20-1 and TRBJ1-6, with D possibly matching TRBD1 (5 bases). The CDR3 is made up of 15 amino acids. Per the germline V gene, CDR1 is DFQATT and CDR2 is SNEGSKA (reference sequence). Trimming took off 3 bases at V and 6 bases at J, with 15 bases between the two ends.

In this sample, this clonotype turned up many times. The chain's CDR3 is CASSLGLVANTGELFF. The DNA for the CDR3 is TGCGCCAGCAGCCTAGGACTGGTCGCGAACACCGGGGAGCTGTTTTTT. V usage is TRBV5-1 and J usage is TRBJ2-2; D might be TRBD2 (5 bases). Germline V gives CDR1 SGHRS, CDR2 YFSETQ. Trimming took 4 bases from V and 0 from J, leaving 13 bases between them. CDR3 size: 16 residues.

This rearrangement joins TRBV12-3 or TRBV12-4 to TRBJ2-1, with D uncertain. CDR3 length equals 12 residues. V shed 7 bases and J shed 7 bases, with 11 bases lying between them. The CDR3 nucleotides read TGTGCCAGCACCGAACTTAGTAATGAGCAGTTCTTC. This codes for CASTELSNEQFF.

This clonotype was detected ten times or more. The rearrangement joins TRBV20-1 to TRBJ2-5; 8 nucleotides align to TRBD2. This CDR3 region has 15 residues. Looked up from germline, CDR1 is DFQATT and CDR2 is SNEGSKA (reference sequence). V dropped 3 bases and J dropped 1; count of bases not matched to a gene: 7. CDR3 sequence: CSARRTSGFQETQYF. The CDR3 DNA is TGCAGTGCTAGGCGTACTAGCGGATTCCAAGAGACCCAGTACTTC.

The chain joins TRBV9 to TRBJ2-3; D gene ambiguous. Trimming took 4 bases from V and 0 from J, leaving 12 bases between them. This CDR3 is built from 15 residues. Germline V CDR1 and CDR2: SGDLS, YYNGEE. CDR3 region: CASSPSSSSTDTQYF. The DNA of the CDR3 is TGTGCCAGCAGCCCCAGTAGCAGTAGCACAGATACGCAGTATTTT.

The genes are TRBV20-1 and TRBJ2-7; D gene unclear. Trimming removed 3 bases at V and 0 bases at J, with 6 bases between. The CDR3 is 12 amino acids. Germline CDR1 and CDR2: DFQATT and SNEGSKA (reference sequence). The CDR3, as DNA: TGCAGTGCTAGCGACCGCTCCTACGAGCAGTACTTC. Translated: CSASDRSYEQYF.

This clonotype has a single count. The V and J genes are TRBV28 and TRBJ1-2; no reliable D call. Trimming pared 5 bases from V and 0 bases from J, leaving 10 bases between. The CDR3 spans 14 residues. Germline V gene data show CDR1 as MDHEN and CDR2 as SYDVKM. The DNA of the CDR3 is TGTGCCAGCAGTCATAAGGGAGCTAACTATGGCTACACCTTC. This codes for CASSHKGANYGYTF.